What follows are 31 T cell receptor beta chains derived from one specimen sequenced in a study of cytotoxic CD8 clonotypes in ibrutinib-treated CLL. Using immunoSEQ multiplex PCR, the repertoire was profiled, and TCRdb retains in-frame clones only, with some absent. The table has about 74,000 clones, 75% to 85% seen once. The sequences come from PBMCs, collected at disease progression, from a patient treated with ibrutinib. These receptor sequences come from a human donor with chronic lymphocytic leukemia.

The rearrangement joins TRBV5-6 to TRBJ2-3, with D hard to call. The CDR3 is 14 residues long. In germline, CDR1 is SGHDT, CDR2 YYEEEE. V dropped 1 base and J dropped 5 bases, with 11 bases sitting between them. The CDR3: CASSLSGWGDTQYF. CDR3 in DNA: TGTGCCAGCAGCTTGAGTGGCTGGGGAGATACGCAGTATTTT.

This chain links TRBV6-1 with TRBJ2-3; 7 bases are shared with TRBD1. The germline gives CDR1 MNHNS, CDR2 SASEGT. This CDR3 contains 16 residues. The V and J ends lost 0 bases and 1 base, in that order; junction bases with no gene match: 4. In DNA form, the CDR3 reads TGTGCCAGCAGTGAAGCTACCCAGGGGGGCACAGATACGCAGTATTTT. Amino acid sequence: CASSEATQGGTDTQYF.

The chain couples TRBV19 to TRBJ1-1; D is unresolved. Germline V gives CDR1 LNHDA, CDR2 SQIVND (reference sequence). The CDR3 sequence is 14 residues long. Trimming left V 3 bases short and J 0 bases short, with 8 bases between. The CDR3 DNA is TGTGCCAGTAGTATGACCCATCTGAACACTGAAGCTTTCTTT. Translating it yields CASSMTHLNTEAFF.

This clone turned up a few times. V is TRBV4-1 and J is TRBJ2-7; TRBD2 matches 10 bases. The CDR3 loop spans 17 amino acids. Germline CDR1 MGHRA, CDR2 YSYEKL. Trimming at V came to 1 base and at J to 2 bases, leaving 8 bases not matched to a gene. CDR3 DNA: TGCGCCAGCAGCCAAGGGGCTAGCGGGAGTGTCACCTACGAGCAGTACTTC. Translated: CASSQGASGSVTYEQYF.

The rearrangement links TRBV6-5 to TRBJ1-1; D is undetermined. Germline V gives CDR1 MNHEY, CDR2 SVGAGI. V gave up 0 bases and J gave up 0 bases, with 8 bases separating them. CDR3 length: 15 amino acids. CDR3 coding DNA: TGTGCCAGCAGTTACTCGGCAGACCTGAACACTGAAGCTTTCTTT. It translates to CASSYSADLNTEAFF.

This clone was seen a handful of times. V is TRBV11-2 and J is TRBJ1-2; no reliable D call. The CDR3 runs to 14 residues. V lost 6 bases to trimming and J lost 7 bases, with 18 bases between them. Per germline, CDR1 SGHAT and CDR2 FQNNGV. The CDR3 spells CASREIRKVGGYTF. DNA for the CDR3: TGTGCCAGCAGGGAGATCCGGAAGGTGGGTGGCTACACCTTC. Full variable domain (missing parts from reference TRBV11-2 and TRBJ1-2): EAGVAQSPRYKIIEKRQSVAFWCNPISGHATLYWYQQILGQGPKLLIQFQNNGVVDDSQLPKDRFSAERLKGVDSTLKIQPAKLEDSAVYLCASREIRKVGGYTFGSGTRLTVV.

The chain uses TRBV4-2 and TRBJ1-3, with D perhaps TRBD1 (6 bases). Trimming removed 4 bases from V and 4 bases from J, with 20 bases in between. There are 17 residues in the CDR3. Looked up from germline, CDR1 is LGHNA and CDR2 is YNFKEQ. The CDR3 spells CASSRGAEGQIGNTIYF. CDR3 bases: TGTGCCAGCAGCCGAGGGGCCGAAGGACAGATCGGAAACACCATATATTTT.

In nucleotides, the CDR3 is TGTGCCAGCAGCTTACACCTTTACAATGAGCAGTTCTTC. Its protein is CASSLHLYNEQFF. The chain recombines TRBV11-3 with TRBJ2-1; D is unclear. V dropped 2 bases and J dropped 4 bases, with 6 bases sitting between them. The CDR3 covers 13 residues. Germline-derived CDR1 and CDR2 are SGHNT and YENEEA.

The chain has TRBV15 and TRBJ1-5; D not certain. Trimming shortened V by 0 bases and J by 4 bases, and 7 bases separated the two germline ends. There are 14 residues in the CDR3. Germline CDR1 is LNHNV and CDR2 is YYDKDF (reference sequence). The CDR3 protein is CATSRDSGNQPQHF. As DNA, the CDR3 is TGTGCCACCAGCAGAGATTCGGGGAATCAGCCCCAGCATTTT.

The V call is TRBV6-1, the J call TRBJ2-5; TRBD2 agrees at 7 bases. This CDR3 has 15 residues. V gave up 7 bases and J gave up 2 bases; unmatched junction bases: 10. Germline CDR1 reads MNHNS; CDR2 reads SASEGT. The CDR3 nucleotides read TGTGCCAGCACAGGCGGGGGATCGGGGCAAGAGACCCAGTACTTC. This gives the protein CASTGGGSGQETQYF.

This chain connects TRBV30 to TRBJ2-3, with D perhaps matching TRBD2 (6 bases). The CDR3 spans 17 residues. CDR1 is GTSNPN, CDR2 SVGIG, per germline (reference sequence). V was cut by 2 bases and J by 2 bases, with 20 bases left in between. The CDR3 DNA reads TGTGCCTGGAGTCCCTCTGGGACTCTGAGTTTCACAGATACGCAGTATTTT. It encodes CAWSPSGTLSFTDTQYF.

DNA of the CDR3: TGTGCCAGCAGTGAGACAGGGATGAGCTACACCTTC. It is translated as CASSETGMSYTF. The chain combines TRBV6-5 with TRBJ1-2, with 7 positions matching TRBD1. Germline CDR1 is MNHEY and CDR2 is SVGAGI. This CDR3 comprises 12 residues. J was trimmed by 9 bases and V by 5 bases; bases with no gene match: 6.

J is TRBJ2-3 and V is TRBV5-1, with 8 bases lining up with TRBD2. This CDR3 comprises 15 residues. Trimming cost V 1 base and J 6 bases; bases outside gene matches: 7. In germline, CDR1 is SGHRS, CDR2 YFSETQ. CDR3 bases: TGCGCCAGCAGCTTGCTAAGCGGGAGTTCGGATACGCAGTATTTT. Its protein product is CASSLLSGSSDTQYF.

The chain recombines TRBV18 with TRBJ2-7; tentative D call: TRBD1 (6 bases). The CDR3 length is 15 residues. Per germline, CDR1 KGHSH and CDR2 LQKENI. V lost 3 bases and J lost 6, with 18 bases in between. CDR3 coding DNA: TGTGCCAGCTCACCGCGTGGGGCACAGGGCTCCGAGCAGTACTTC. Protein: CASSPRGAQGSEQYF.

The rearrangement uses TRBV5-4 and TRBJ2-7; 8 bases map to TRBD2. Per germline, CDR1 SGHNT and CDR2 YYREEE (reference sequence). Trimming removed 3 bases from V and 7 bases from J; junction bases left unmatched: 12. This CDR3 region has 15 residues. CDR3 amino acids: CASSYEGTRVSEQYF. CDR3 DNA: TGTGCCAGCAGCTACGAGGGGACTAGAGTTAGTGAGCAGTACTTC.

J is TRBJ2-2 and V is TRBV13; 7 bases map to TRBD2. V shed 1 base, J shed 4 bases, and the junction held 6 bases outside the gene matches. The CDR3 extends over 16 amino acids. Germline values: CDR1 PRHDT, CDR2 FYEKMQ (reference sequence). CDR3 sequence reads: CASSLASGGVTGELFF. CDR3 nucleotides: TGTGCCAGCAGCTTAGCGTCGGGAGGCGTCACCGGGGAGCTGTTTTTT.

V is TRBV12-5 and J is TRBJ1-2, with D possibly TRBD1 on 6 matching bases. Looked up from germline, CDR1 is LGHNT and CDR2 is FRNRAP. Trimming took off 2 bases at V and 4 bases at J, with 23 bases between the two ends. The CDR3 sequence is 18 residues long. This chain's CDR3 is CASGLRPGQHIPCYGYTF. The CDR3 DNA reads TGTGCTAGTGGTTTGAGACCGGGACAACATATCCCTTGCTATGGCTACACCTTC.

CDR3 region: CASSLGGRTGGYTF. CDR3 sequence (DNA): TGCGCCAGCAGCTTGGGCGGACGGACCGGCGGCTACACCTTC. The chain has TRBV5-1 and TRBJ1-2, with D unresolved. Trimming left V 0 bases short and J 8 bases short, with 14 bases between. Germline V gives CDR1 SGHRS, CDR2 YFSETQ. This CDR3 is 14 amino acids long.

Notes on this clone: Relative to the germline gene, one junction end is altered; a read error may explain this. CDR3 residues: CASSPQRVEGLRF. For the CDR3, the DNA is TGTGCCAGCTCCCCTCAACGAGTGGAAGGACTCCGCTTC. The chain has TRBV18 and TRBJ1-2; D is undetermined. Germline V gives CDR1 KGHSH, CDR2 LQKENI. This CDR3 is 13 amino acids long.

V usage is TRBV9 and J usage is TRBJ2-1; possibly TRBD1 for D (7 bases). The CDR3 is 16 amino acids. The V and J ends lost 3 bases and 1 base respectively, with 14 bases between them. The germline V gene encodes CDR1 SGDLS and CDR2 YYNGEE. DNA of the CDR3: TGTGCCAGCAGCGGGGGGGCAGGGGGGTCCTACAATGAGCAGTTCTTC. Protein: CASSGGAGGSYNEQFF.

DNA of the CDR3: TGTGCCAGCAGTGTGGCAGGCCGCTCCTACGAGCAGTACTTC. As protein: CASSVAGRSYEQYF. The rearrangement uses TRBV27 and TRBJ2-7; unclear D gene. The CDR3 is 14 amino acids. The germline CDR1 and CDR2 sequences are MNHEY and SMNVEV (reference sequence). V was trimmed by 5 bases and J by 0 bases, leaving 11 bases between them.

The genes are TRBV23-1 and TRBJ2-7; TRBD1 or TRBD2 may be the D gene (6 bases each). TRBV23-1 belongs to the ORF category, with a function that is uncertain. The length of the CDR3 is 13 residues. V was cut by 5 bases and J by 11 bases, with 19 bases left in between. The DNA of the CDR3 is TGCGCCAGCAGTTTCCCTGGGGAGGAGGGGGAGTACTTC. Translation gives CASSFPGEEGEYF.

The rearrangement uses TRBV4-2 and TRBJ2-1, with D perhaps TRBD2 (6 bases). In germline, CDR1 is LGHNA, CDR2 YNFKEQ. This CDR3 is built from 18 residues. V was clipped by 4 bases and J by 5 bases, with 24 bases between them. The CDR3 protein is CASSPPGLWTKENNEQFF. The CDR3 nucleotides read TGTGCCAGCAGCCCGCCAGGGCTCTGGACTAAGGAAAACAATGAGCAGTTCTTC.

CDR3 nucleotide sequence: TGTGCTAGTGGTCCTACCAGGACAGGGGGGGAAGCTTTCTTT. Protein sequence: CASGPTRTGGEAFF. The chain is built from TRBV12-5 and TRBJ1-1; 10 bases agree with TRBD1. The J segment lost 8 bases and the V segment lost 5 bases, leaving 8 bases of the junction unmatched. The CDR3 sequence is 14 residues long. Germline V CDR1 and CDR2: LGHNT, FRNRAP.

The genes are TRBV11-2 and TRBJ1-5; perhaps TRBD1 as D (6 bases). Trimming took 5 bases from V and 0 from J, leaving 20 bases between them. This CDR3 is 18 amino acids long. From germline, CDR1 is SGHAT and CDR2 FQNNGV. CDR3 nucleotides: TGTGCCAGCAGCGAAGGCCGGGGGGCTGGATATAGCAATCAGCCCCAGCATTTT. Amino acid sequence: CASSEGRGAGYSNQPQHF. Full variable domain (rest looked up from reference TRBV11-2 and TRBJ1-5): EAGVAQSPRYKIIEKRQSVAFWCNPISGHATLYWYQQILGQGPKLLIQFQNNGVVDDSQLPKDRFSAERLKGVDSTLKIQPAKLEDSAVYLCASSEGRGAGYSNQPQHFGDGTRLSIL.

The chain has TRBV30 and TRBJ2-7, with 11 bases lining up with TRBD1. CDR1 is GTSNPN and CDR2 is SVGIG in the germline V gene (reference sequence). The V gene end was trimmed by 6 bases and the J gene end by 3 bases; junction bases not matched to a gene: 1. This CDR3 has 12 amino acids. CDR3 DNA: TGTGCCTGCGGGACAGGGGGCTACGAGCAGTACTTC. Residues: CACGTGGYEQYF.

V is TRBV7-9 and J is TRBJ2-3; the D call may be TRBD1 or TRBD2 (5 bases each). From germline, CDR1 is SEHNR and CDR2 FQNEAQ (reference sequence). The CDR3 consists of 14 residues. Deletions cut 7 bases from V and 1 base from J, with 12 bases between. This CDR3 reads CASNPVGGTDTQYF. CDR3 DNA: TGTGCCAGCAACCCGGTGGGGGGCACAGATACGCAGTATTTT.

This clone was recorded once. The chain combines TRBV5-1 with TRBJ2-7, with 12 bases fitting TRBD2. V dropped 4 bases and J dropped 0; count of bases not matched to a gene: 17. From germline, CDR1 is SGHRS and CDR2 YFSETQ. This CDR3 is 20 amino acids long. The CDR3 bases are TGCGCCAGCAGCGCAACCCAGACTAGCGGGAGAACGAGAAGCTCCTACGAGCAGTACTTC. This encodes CASSATQTSGRTRSSYEQYF.

This clone was recorded a few times. This chain connects TRBV28 to TRBJ2-5; 8 nucleotides align to TRBD1. The CDR3 is 16 amino acids. From germline, CDR1 is MDHEN and CDR2 SYDVKM. J lost 5 bases, V lost 4 bases, and 12 bases had no gene match. CDR3 DNA: TGTGCCAGCAGTTCCCGCAGGTCAGGGGGCCGGGAGACCCAGTACTTC. It translates to CASSSRRSGGRETQYF.

V is TRBV27 and J is TRBJ1-1; D unresolved. This CDR3 contains 13 residues. Trimming stripped 2 bases from V and 0 bases from J, with 4 bases between. The germline V gene has CDR1 MNHEY and CDR2 SMNVEV (reference sequence). The CDR3 coding sequence is TGTGCCAGCAGTTTAGGGATGAACACTGAAGCTTTCTTT. It encodes CASSLGMNTEAFF.

The CDR3 here is CASRPGVGETQYF. CDR3 in DNA: TGTGCCAGCAGACCAGGGGTCGGAGAGACCCAGTACTTC. The chain is built from TRBV11-2 and TRBJ2-5, with a possible D match to TRBD1 (6 bases). CDR3 length equals 13 residues. Germline assignment: CDR1 SGHAT and CDR2 FQNNGV. Trimming took off 6 bases at V and 4 bases at J, with 12 bases between the two ends. Variable domain in full (rest from reference TRBV11-2 and TRBJ2-5): EAGVAQSPRYKIIEKRQSVAFWCNPISGHATLYWYQQILGQGPKLLIQFQNNGVVDDSQLPKDRFSAERLKGVDSTLKIQPAKLEDSAVYLCASRPGVGETQYFGPGTRLLVL.